A single T cell receptor (beta chain) is shown here with its context. The antigen is unknown. Germline loops: CDR1 ENHRY, CDR2 SYGVKD. The CDR3 sequence is 16 residues long. V was cut by 1 base and J by 3 bases, with 12 bases left in between. With 60 Vbeta and 13 Jbeta primers, the PCR was carried out. The protocol was immunoSEQ multiplex PCR, while the TCRdb copy is restricted to in-frame clones and leaves out a portion. The repertoire holds about 150,000 clones, with about four fifths as singletons. These data belong to a study of cytomegalovirus exposure and HLA in healthy donors. Points from the study as a whole: Prediction of most subjects' HLA-A and HLA-B alleles by TCR beta sequences was reportedly accurate. HLA alleles were associated with roughly 15,000 TCR beta sequences in a later analysis at 0.05 false discovery rate.

The sequenced sample consisted of PBMCs. This rearrangement joins TRBV10-3 to TRBJ1-4; the D gene is possibly TRBD1 (5 bases). This TCR derives from a man aged 25 to 45 in good health and CMV-seropositive. CDR3 bases: TGTGCCATCAGTGAGTTCGCGGGGGGGGCTAATGAAAAACTGTTTTTT. It yields the protein CAISEFAGGANEKLFF.